These 6 T cell receptor beta chains originate from one sample sequenced in a study of blood T cell repertoires in COVID-19. Produced via immunoSEQ multiplex PCR; TCRdb's table is partial and in-frame only. The data contain 60,000 to 85,000 clones, 88% of them singletons. Sequencing was done on a sample of peripheral blood. The receptors were gathered from a woman older than 75 with active or convalescent COVID-19.

The chain uses TRBV7-9 and TRBJ1-1; possible D gene TRBD1, 5 bases. Germline V gene lookup returns CDR1 SEHNR and CDR2 FQNEAQ (reference sequence). V lost 3 bases and J lost 5, with 10 bases in between. This CDR3 spans 13 amino acids. The CDR3, as DNA: TGTGCCAGCAGCTTGCAGGGAGGAACTGAAGCTTTCTTT. Its translation: CASSLQGGTEAFF.

The CDR3 nucleotides are TGTGCCAGCAGCTTAGGGGGCAGTAGCACAGATACGCAGTATTTT. Its protein product is CASSLGGSSTDTQYF. The chain couples TRBV11-3 to TRBJ2-3; possibly TRBD1 for D (5 bases). The CDR3 totals 15 residues. Germline values: CDR1 SGHNT, CDR2 YENEEA. Trimming pared 1 base from V and 0 bases from J, leaving 8 bases between.

This chain links TRBV4-1 with TRBJ2-3; the match to TRBD1 covers 8 bases. CDR1 is MGHRA, CDR2 YSYEKL, per germline. The CDR3 length is 15 residues. Trimming at V came to 4 bases and at J to 5 bases, leaving 8 bases not matched to a gene. CDR3 residues: CASSPLTGGRDTQYF. As DNA, the CDR3 is TGCGCCAGCAGCCCTCTTACAGGGGGAAGAGATACGCAGTATTTT.

V and J are TRBV19 and TRBJ2-1; D is unclear. This CDR3 contains 15 residues. V was clipped by 5 bases and J by 2 bases, with 13 bases between them. In germline, CDR1 is LNHDA, CDR2 SQIVND (reference sequence). As DNA, the CDR3 is TGTGCCAGTAGTCCCTCGGGTACTACCTACAATGAGCAGTTCTTC. It yields the protein CASSPSGTTYNEQFF.

The V call is TRBV4-3, the J call TRBJ1-6; no firm D call. Deletions cut 4 bases from V and 8 bases from J, with 15 bases between. Germline V gives CDR1 LGHNA, CDR2 YSLEER. The CDR3 has 15 amino acids. In nucleotides, the CDR3 is TGCGCCAGCAGCCTCGATCGGGAGACGGATTCACCCCTCCACTTT. It specifies CASSLDRETDSPLHF.

This rearrangement joins TRBV4-1 to TRBJ1-4, with D perhaps TRBD1 (6 bases). Germline assignment: CDR1 MGHRA and CDR2 YSYEKL. The CDR3 is 18 residues long. Trimming left V 2 bases short and J 7 bases short, with 23 bases between. In DNA form, the CDR3 reads TGCGCCAGCAGCCAAATATTCGGGACACTCCTCCGGGGTGAAAAACTGTTTTTT. Translating gives CASSQIFGTLLRGEKLFF.